This T cell receptor beta chain emerged from a study of blood T cell repertoires in COVID-19. Study background: Spain, Italy and the United States supplied samples that represented acute and convalescent COVID-19.

The CDR3 runs 13 residues. Original analysis: Reference gene primer amplification gave nucleated cell count estimates. The table came from immunoSEQ multiplex PCR; TCRdb's copy has only in-frame clones and leaves some out. The V and J calls and clone size were taken over from that table, and D and trimming were inferred from the DNA. The sample carries about 270,000 clones, approximately 86% recorded once. The genes are TRBV21-1 and TRBJ2-7; the table names TRBD1, a call not compared with the DNA. TRBV21-1 is shown as a pseudogene. The material sequenced was peripheral blood. The TCR originated in a man aged 35 to 55 with active or convalescent COVID-19. CDR3 sequence (DNA): TGTGCCAGCAGCAAGGACAAGACCTACGAGCAGTACTTC. It yields the protein CASSKDKTYEQYF.